This T cell receptor (beta chain) comes out of a study of early T cells in non-severe SARS-CoV-2 infection. About the research overall: Sequencing was performed on bulk RNA from unsorted whole blood, leaving chains unpaired.

Study results and caveats: VDJdb matching favored anti-spike CD8 responses, missing private and CD4 specificities.

The V and J ends lost 3 bases and 2 bases respectively, with 7 bases between them. Germline V gene sequence: CDR1 SGHAT, CDR2 FQNNGV. This CDR3 comprises 14 residues. Individual cDNA molecules carried attached unique molecular identifiers. TCRdb called the 5' RACE reads again in MiXCR, with one record for every CDR3 protein. The table has roughly 40,000 distinct CDR3 sequences, about 6% seen once. Concerning this clonotype: Antigen: not known.

This clonotype was obtained from an adult who was a healthcare worker with PCR-confirmed SARS-CoV-2 infection or an uninfected control (not recorded which). The rearrangement links TRBV11-2 to TRBJ2-2, with D maybe TRBD2 (5 bases). Specimen: whole blood, collected at baseline. The CDR3 nucleotides are TGTGCCAGCAGCTTTGGAGGAAACACCGGGGAGCTGTTTTTT. Amino acid sequence: CASSFGGNTGELFF. Looking up the rest from reference TRBV11-2 and TRBJ2-2 gives the full variable domain: EAGVAQSPRYKIIEKRQSVAFWCNPISGHATLYWYQQILGQGPKLLIQFQNNGVVDDSQLPKDRFSAERLKGVDSTLKIQPAKLEDSAVYLCASSFGGNTGELFFGEGSRLTVL.